This is a list of T cell receptor beta chains from one sample in a study of metastatic and nonmetastatic thyroid tumors. MiXCR reprocessed the PCR reads for TCRdb. The sample has some 19,000 clones; around 26% are singletons. The sequenced sample consisted of tumor tissue. The receptor set was obtained from a female donor with papillary thyroid cancer or a benign thyroid nodule (not recorded which). Some clones in this sample may be carry-over from other donors' samples. Both conserved end residues are part of each CDR3. A D gene is named only where the DNA matches it firmly. Rows may omit the clone size; those that give it use once, few, many or a size class.

abundance,v_gene,d_gene,len,j_gene,CDR3aa,CDR3nt
-,TRBV5-5,-,13,TRBJ2-2,CASRALGTGELFF,TGTGCCAGCAGGGCTCTAGGAACCGGGGAGCTGTTTTTT
-,TRBV20-1,TRBD1,16,TRBJ1-5,CSAREAAGGSNQPQHF,TGCAGCGCTAGGGAGGCCGCAGGGGGTAGCAATCAGCCCCAGCATTTT
-,TRBV27,TRBD2,19,TRBJ2-3,CASSVRSRLAGVRTDTQYF,TGTGCCAGCTCCGTCCGTTCCCGACTAGCGGGAGTCCGCACAGATACGCAGTATTTT
many,TRBV30,-,14,TRBJ2-7,CAWIRGTNRGEQYF,TGTGCCTGGATTCGCGGGACCAATCGGGGGGAGCAGTACTTC
-,TRBV6-5,TRBD1,15,TRBJ1-2,CASSYSDGTVYGYTF,TGTGCCAGCAGTTACTCCGACGGGACAGTCTATGGCTACACCTTC
-,TRBV2,-,14,TRBJ1-2,CASTRDTGTYGYTF,TGTGCCAGCACCCGGGACACCGGCACCTATGGCTACACCTTC
-,TRBV11-2,TRBD1,15,TRBJ1-2,CASSSLWTGGFDYTF,TGTGCCAGCAGCTCTCTTTGGACAGGGGGGTTCGACTACACCTTC
few,TRBV28,-,14,TRBJ2-1,CASSFFASYNEQFF,TGTGCCAGCAGTTTCTTTGCTTCCTACAATGAGCAGTTCTTC
-,TRBV6-1,-,14,TRBJ2-1,CASSDQSGANEQFF,TGTGCCAGCAGTGACCAAAGTGGAGCCAATGAGCAGTTCTTC
few,TRBV12-3/TRBV12-4,-,14,TRBJ1-2,CASSWRGANYGYTF,TGTGCCAGCAGTTGGCGGGGAGCTAACTATGGCTACACCTTC
medium-sized,TRBV6-5,TRBD2,16,TRBJ2-5,CASSYGGGRGQETQYF,TGTGCCAGCAGTTACGGGGGCGGGAGGGGCCAAGAGACCCAGTACTTC
-,TRBV6-1,-,14,TRBJ2-1,CASSDLGAGNEQFF,TGTGCCAGCAGTGATCTGGGGGCCGGCAATGAGCAGTTCTTC
many,TRBV5-1,-,16,TRBJ2-5,CASSLSADPYQETQYF,TGCGCCAGCAGCTTGTCGGCAGACCCGTACCAAGAGACCCAGTACTTC
many,TRBV5-5,-,15,TRBJ1-2,CASSLAPGARAGYTF,TGTGCCAGCAGCTTGGCTCCCGGGGCCAGGGCGGGCTACACCTTC
-,TRBV4-2,-,12,TRBJ1-5,CASSQPHQPQHF,TGTGCCAGCAGCCAGCCCCATCAGCCCCAGCATTTT
-,TRBV2,TRBD1,12,TRBJ2-7,CASTRQGYEQYF,TGTGCCAGCACCCGACAGGGCTACGAGCAGTACTTC
few,TRBV28,-,14,TRBJ1-2,CASRIVGHNYGYTF,TGTGCCAGCAGGATTGTGGGACATAACTATGGCTACACCTTC
medium-sized,TRBV7-2,TRBD2,13,TRBJ2-1,CASSSGFYNEQFF,TGTGCCAGCAGTAGCGGGTTTTACAATGAGCAGTTCTTC
many,TRBV5-6,-,15,TRBJ1-2,CASSLGPGATYGYTF,TGTGCCAGCAGCTTGGGGCCGGGAGCTACTTATGGCTACACCTTC
few,TRBV10-3,TRBD2,15,TRBJ2-3,CAIRGLAGGTDTQYF,TGTGCCATCAGAGGACTAGCGGGAGGCACAGATACGCAGTATTTT
few,TRBV12-3/TRBV12-4,TRBD2,14,TRBJ2-3,CASSEAGVEDTQYF,TGTGCCAGCAGTGAAGCGGGAGTAGAGGATACGCAGTATTTT
once,TRBV9,TRBD2,16,TRBJ2-1,CASSVRSGNSYNEQFF,TGTGCCAGCAGCGTTCGTAGCGGGAACTCCTACAATGAGCAGTTCTTC
many,TRBV6-1,TRBD1,16,TRBJ2-2,CASTPLQGRKTGELFF,TGTGCCAGCACCCCACTACAGGGGAGAAAGACCGGGGAGCTGTTTTTT
few,TRBV6-1,TRBD1,14,TRBJ2-7,CASSSQDRAYEQYF,TGTGCCAGCAGTTCGCAGGACAGGGCCTACGAGCAGTACTTC
many,TRBV6-2/TRBV6-3,-,11,TRBJ2-2,CASSSARELFF,TGTGCCAGCAGCTCCGCCCGGGAGCTGTTTTTT
-,TRBV20-1,TRBD1,12,TRBJ2-5,CSARQGEETQYF,TGCAGTGCCCGACAGGGGGAAGAGACCCAGTACTTC
-,TRBV6-2/TRBV6-3,-,15,TRBJ2-7,CASSYGSLFRYEQYF,TGTGCCAGCAGTTACGGGTCCCTTTTCCGCTACGAGCAGTACTTC
-,TRBV7-2,TRBD1,13,TRBJ2-1,CASSLDRGSGQFF,TGTGCCAGCAGCTTAGACAGGGGTTCTGGGCAGTTCTTC
-,TRBV12-3/TRBV12-4,-,11,TRBJ2-3,CASSLTDTQYF,TGTGCCAGCAGCCTCACAGATACGCAGTATTTT
-,TRBV28,TRBD2,16,TRBJ2-3,CASSSGPSGSTDTQYF,TGTGCCAGCAGTTCCGGTCCTAGCGGAAGCACAGATACGCAGTATTTT
few,TRBV10-2,TRBD2,14,TRBJ2-7,CASSGGKGFYEQYF,TGCGCCAGCAGCGGGGGGAAAGGGTTCTACGAGCAGTACTTC
once,TRBV5-1,-,14,TRBJ1-4,CASSLEAGKEKLFF,TGCGCCAGCAGCTTGGAAGCAGGGAAAGAAAAACTGTTTTTT
-,TRBV6-2/TRBV6-3,-,12,TRBJ2-1,CASMEQGNEQFF,TGTGCCAGCATGGAGCAGGGGAATGAGCAGTTCTTC
-,TRBV6-1,TRBD1,13,TRBJ1-6,CASKRGLNSPLHF,TGTGCCAGCAAAAGGGGGCTTAATTCACCCCTCCACTTT
-,TRBV3-1,-,15,TRBJ2-3,CASSQCYGPRGTEYF,TGTGCCAGCAGCCAATGTTACGGCCCCAGGGGTACGGAGTATTTT
-,TRBV29-1,-,13,TRBJ1-1,CSVATYTWTEAFF,TGCAGCGTTGCCACATATACTTGGACTGAAGCTTTCTTT
many,TRBV28,-,14,TRBJ2-5,CASTTEARQETQYF,TGTGCCAGCACAACCGAGGCGAGGCAAGAGACCCAGTACTTC